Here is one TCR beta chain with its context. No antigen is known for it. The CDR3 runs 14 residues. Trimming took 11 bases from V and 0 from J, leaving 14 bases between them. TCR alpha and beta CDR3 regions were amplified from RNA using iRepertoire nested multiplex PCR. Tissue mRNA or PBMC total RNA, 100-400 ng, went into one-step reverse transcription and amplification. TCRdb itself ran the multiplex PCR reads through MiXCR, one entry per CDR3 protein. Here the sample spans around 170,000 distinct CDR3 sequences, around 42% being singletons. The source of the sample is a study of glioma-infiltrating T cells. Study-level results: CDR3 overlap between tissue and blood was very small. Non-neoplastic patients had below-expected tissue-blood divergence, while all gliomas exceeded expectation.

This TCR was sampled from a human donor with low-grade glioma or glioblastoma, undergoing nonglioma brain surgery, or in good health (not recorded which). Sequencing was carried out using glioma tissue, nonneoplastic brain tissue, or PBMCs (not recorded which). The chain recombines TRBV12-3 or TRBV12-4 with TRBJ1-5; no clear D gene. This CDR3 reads CAGSRANSNQPQHF. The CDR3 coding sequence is TGTGCCGGCTCCCGGGCTAATAGCAATCAGCCCCAGCATTTT.